Below are 14 T cell receptor beta chains sequenced from a single sample in a study of blood T cell repertoires in COVID-19. Measured with immunoSEQ multiplex PCR; TCRdb has only the in-frame clones, and not every one. The repertoire holds about 25,000 clones, more than 65% seen once, with 45% to 55% in the top ten. Material: peripheral blood. These receptors were obtained from a man between 50 and 59 years old with active or convalescent COVID-19.

The rearrangement links TRBV11-2 to TRBJ2-7; weak D call: TRBD1 (6 bases). The CDR3 is 12 amino acids. Trimming stripped 2 bases from V and 6 bases from J, with 8 bases between. Germline loops: CDR1 SGHAT, CDR2 FQNNGV. As DNA, the CDR3 is TGTGCCAGCAGCTTAAGGGGGTTCGAGCAGTACTTC. Translation: CASSLRGFEQYF.

The chain has TRBV20-1 and TRBJ1-2, with a weak D call TRBD1 (5 bases). Trimming stripped 6 bases from V and 8 bases from J, with 13 bases between. The CDR3 length is 11 residues. CDR1 and CDR2 from the germline V gene are DFQATT and SNEGSKA (reference sequence). The CDR3 DNA is TGCAGTGCCCAGGGAGGGAACGGCTACACCTTC. The encoded protein is CSAQGGNGYTF.

On this clone itself: Other DNA sequences in the sample encode the same CDR3. This rearrangement joins TRBV5-4 to TRBJ2-2; the D gene is possibly TRBD2 (5 bases). CDR1 is SGHNT, CDR2 YYREEE, per germline (reference sequence). The CDR3 runs 15 residues. Trimming took off 0 bases at V and 2 bases at J, with 8 bases between the two ends. In DNA, the CDR3 is TGTGCCAGCAGCTTGGACGGAGGAAACACCGGGGAGCTGTTTTTT. Translation: CASSLDGGNTGELFF.

This sequence joins TRBV11-3 and TRBJ2-2, with 9 nucleotides matching TRBD2. The CDR3 contains 16 residues. With 3 bases clipped from V and 6 bases from J, the junction kept 8 bases outside the gene matches. CDR1 SGHNT and CDR2 YENEEA come from the germline V gene. CDR3 sequence reads: CASSFDSGRGPGELFF. CDR3 coding DNA: TGTGCCAGCAGCTTTGATAGCGGGAGAGGCCCCGGGGAGCTGTTTTTT.

This sequence joins TRBV9 and TRBJ2-2; weak D call: TRBD2 (6 bases). The CDR3 is 17 residues long. Trimming shortened V by 3 bases and J by 1 base, and 16 bases separated the two germline ends. Germline V gives CDR1 SGDLS, CDR2 YYNGEE. The CDR3 sequence: CASSALISGLNTGELFF. The CDR3, as DNA: TGTGCCAGCAGCGCCCTGATTAGCGGTTTGAACACCGGGGAGCTGTTTTTT.

This rearrangement joins TRBV6-5 to TRBJ1-5; 7 bases align to TRBD1. The V segment lost 5 bases and the J segment 0 bases; nucleotides outside the gene matches: 4. Germline loops: CDR1 MNHEY, CDR2 SVGAGI. This CDR3 comprises 15 residues. Here the CDR3 DNA reads TGTGCCAGCAGTCTCCAGGGGGTTAGCAATCAGCCCCAGCATTTT. It yields the protein CASSLQGVSNQPQHF.

The DNA of the CDR3 is TGTGCCAGTAAAAGAAGACAAACTCTCTCTGGGGCCAACGTCCTGACTTTC. Translated: CASKRRQTLSGANVLTF. The V and J genes are TRBV19 and TRBJ2-6, with D hard to call. Trimming left V 7 bases short and J 0 bases short, with 16 bases between. Germline V gene sequence: CDR1 LNHDA, CDR2 SQIVND (reference sequence). This CDR3 has 17 residues. Supplemented by reference TRBV19 and TRBJ2-6, the full variable domain reads DGGITQSPKYLFRKEGQNVTLSCEQNLNHDAMYWYRQDPGQGLRLIYYSQIVNDFQKGDIAEGYSVSREKKESFPLTVTSAQKNPTAFYLCASKRRQTLSGANVLTFGAGSRLTVL.

The genes are TRBV2 and TRBJ2-1; TRBD2 agrees at 10 bases. Germline trimming cut 10 bases from V and 8 bases from J; bases unmatched to any gene: 23. The CDR3 totals 18 residues. Per germline, CDR1 SNHLY and CDR2 FYNNEI. The CDR3 DNA follows: TGTGCCATTGCCGGGACAAAAGGGGCTAGCGGGAGATTCGATGAGCAGTTCTTC. Amino acid sequence: CAIAGTKGASGRFDEQFF.

Here the CDR3 reads CASSYSVGTYTDTQYF. The CDR3 region has the DNA TGTGCCAGCAGCTATAGCGTCGGGACTTACACAGATACGCAGTATTTT. The chain recombines TRBV9 with TRBJ2-3; weak D call: TRBD2 (6 bases). V dropped 4 bases and J dropped 2 bases, with 17 bases sitting between them. The CDR3 is 16 residues long. CDR1 SGDLS and CDR2 YYNGEE come from the germline V gene.

The V gene is TRBV6-6, the J gene TRBJ1-1; D call uncertain. The CDR3 extends over 16 amino acids. Germline CDR1 and CDR2: MNHNY and SVGAGI (reference sequence). The ends were cut back, 4 bases at V and 3 bases at J, with 18 bases in the middle. In DNA, the CDR3 is TGTGCCAGCAGTTCAATTGTTGGTGTTACGGACACTGAAGCTTTCTTT. Protein: CASSSIVGVTDTEAFF.

The chain couples TRBV4-1 to TRBJ1-1; D may be TRBD1 (5 bases). Trimming cost V 0 bases and J 5 bases, with 16 bases left between them. From germline, CDR1 is MGHRA and CDR2 YSYEKL. The CDR3 loop spans 16 amino acids. The CDR3 region is CASSQDLGRVRTEAFF. CDR3 nucleotides: TGCGCCAGCAGCCAAGATCTGGGCAGGGTGAGGACTGAAGCTTTCTTT.

The rearrangement links TRBV5-1 to TRBJ1-2; possibly TRBD1 for D (6 bases). In germline, CDR1 is SGHRS, CDR2 YFSETQ. The V and J ends lost 4 bases and 8 bases respectively, with 21 bases between them. The CDR3 totals 15 residues. In DNA form, the CDR3 reads TGCGCCAGCAGCCTAAGACAGGATCCGTCGTGGGGCTACACCTTC. This encodes CASSLRQDPSWGYTF.

The V gene is TRBV5-1, the J gene TRBJ2-3; D is undetermined. The CDR3 loop spans 12 amino acids. CDR1 SGHRS and CDR2 YFSETQ come from the germline V gene. V shed 0 bases and J shed 4 bases, with 3 bases lying between them. CDR3 sequence: CASSLGADTQYF. As DNA, the CDR3 is TGCGCCAGCAGCTTGGGAGCAGATACGCAGTATTTT.

DNA for the CDR3: TGTGCCAGCAGCAAACTAGCGGGAGGCACCTACGAGCAGTACTTC. As protein: CASSKLAGGTYEQYF. V and J are TRBV28 and TRBJ2-7, with 12 bases matching TRBD2. The ends lost 6 bases at V and 2 bases at J; junction bases unmatched: 5. The CDR3 spans 15 residues. Germline-derived CDR1 and CDR2 are MDHEN and SYDVKM.